These 3 T cell receptor beta chains were sequenced from one sample in a study of T cell clonality in common variable immunodeficiency. Their recognized antigens are unknown. The data were produced by immunoSEQ multiplex PCR, yet TCRdb's version contains in-frame clones alone and is incomplete. The data show under 25,000 clones, none appearing only once, with approximately 26% held by the ten largest. Overall study results and limits: In common variable immunodeficiency, TCR beta chains reportedly carried fewer deletions and N-nucleotide insertions.

Sequenced material: peripheral blood mononuclear cells. The receptors were gathered from a human donor with common variable immunodeficiency.

This clone was observed a few times. The read ends 3 residues before the CDR3 terminus; that terminus is restored from the germline J gene. This sequence joins TRBV7-8 and TRBJ2-2, with 8 bases matching TRBD1. Unmatched junction bases numbered 9, after V lost 8 bases and J lost 4 bases. This CDR3 has 15 amino acids. Per the germline V gene, CDR1 is SGHVS and CDR2 is FQNEAQ. CDR3 DNA, as far as it was read: TGTGCCAGCGAATACCGAGGACAGGGCACCGGGGAG. Its protein product is CASEYRGQGTGE. The whole CDR3 is CASEYRGQGTGELFF.

This clone turned up a few times. The read ends 3 residues shy of where the CDR3 ends; the end is completed using the germline J gene. The chain carries TRBV19 and TRBJ2-7; tentatively, D is TRBD1 (6 bases). In germline, CDR1 is LNHDA, CDR2 SQIVND (reference sequence). The CDR3 loop spans 15 amino acids. V was cut by 5 bases and J by 2 bases, with 16 bases left in between. This chain's CDR3 is CASSVGQPKPYEQYF. The sequenced part of the CDR3 DNA is TGTGCCAGTAGTGTTGGACAGCCTAAACCCTACGAG.

Comment on this clone: Sequencing ends 3 residues short of the CDR3 end; the germline J gene provides the rest. The V call is TRBV6-2 or TRBV6-3, the J call TRBJ2-7; 7 nucleotides agree with TRBD2. Germline lookup yields CDR1 MNHEY and CDR2 SVGEGT. The CDR3 sequence is 12 residues long. V was pared by 8 bases and J by 3 bases, with 4 bases of the junction left unmatched. The CDR3: CASRDYIYEQYF. CDR3 DNA, as far as it was read: TGTGCCAGCCGGGACTACATCTACGAG.